The next 10 T cell receptor beta chains were all read from a single sample in a study of blood T cell repertoires in COVID-19. Sequenced by immunoSEQ multiplex PCR; TCRdb stores in-frame clones only, minus some. This table has roughly 360,000 clones, over 75% appearing once. The sample taken for sequencing was PBMCs or T cells enriched from blood (not recorded which). The receptors originated from a man between 25 and 39 years old who had recovered from COVID-19.

V is TRBV12-3 or TRBV12-4 and J is TRBJ2-5, with a possible D match to TRBD1 (6 bases). The ends were cut back, 3 bases at V and 2 bases at J, with 7 bases in the middle. This CDR3 region has 13 residues. The CDR3 here is CASSFTGQETQYF. The DNA of the CDR3 is TGTGCCAGCAGTTTTACAGGGCAAGAGACCCAGTACTTC.

This clone was recorded once. The chain is built from TRBV9 and TRBJ2-5; maybe TRBD1 (5 bases). Germline CDR1 is SGDLS and CDR2 is YYNGEE. Trimming took off 0 bases at V and 0 bases at J, with 9 bases between the two ends. The CDR3 is made up of 15 amino acids. The CDR3 coding sequence is TGTGCCAGCAGCGTAGGGGGCACCGACCAAGAGACCCAGTACTTC. Translated, it gives CASSVGGTDQETQYF.

The chain uses TRBV7-2 and TRBJ2-5, with D possibly being TRBD2 (5 bases). Per the germline V gene, CDR1 is SGHTA and CDR2 is FQGNSA. V lost 2 bases and J 5 bases, leaving 12 bases between the germline ends. The CDR3 spans 14 residues. The CDR3 sequence: CASSLNGVGETQYF. The DNA for the CDR3 is TGTGCCAGCAGCTTAAACGGGGTCGGGGAGACCCAGTACTTC.

Regarding this clone: One end of the junction does not line up with germline, which may come from a read error. This chain joins TRBV20-1 and TRBJ1-4; D unresolved. Per the germline V gene, CDR1 is DFQATT and CDR2 is SNEGSKA (reference sequence). The CDR3 spans 8 residues. The CDR3 region has the DNA TGCAGTTTCGCCGGTTTGATTTTT. Translation: CSFAGLIF.

The rearrangement joins TRBV5-1 to TRBJ1-6; 8 bases agree with TRBD1. The germline V gene has CDR1 SGHRS and CDR2 YFSETQ. The CDR3 covers 15 residues. The trim removed 0 bases at V and 10 bases at J, leaving 6 bases unmatched. In DNA form, the CDR3 reads TGCGCCAGCAGCTTGGCAGGGGGCGCGGGGTCACCCCTCCACTTT. This sequence encodes CASSLAGGAGSPLHF. Full variable domain (missing parts from reference TRBV5-1 and TRBJ1-6): KAGVTQTPRYLIKTRGQQVTLSCSPISGHRSVSWYQQTPGQGLQFLFEYFSETQRNKGNFPGRFSGRQFSNSRSEMNVSTLELGDSALYLCASSLAGGAGSPLHFGNGTRLTVT.

The V call is TRBV9, the J call TRBJ2-5; 11 bases match TRBD2. CDR3 length equals 15 residues. The V gene end was trimmed by 3 bases and the J gene end by 3 bases; junction bases not matched to a gene: 4. From germline, CDR1 is SGDLS and CDR2 YYNGEE. Written as DNA, the CDR3 is TGTGCCAGCAGCGCTAGCGGGGGGTCAGAAGAGACCCAGTACTTC. This sequence encodes CASSASGGSEETQYF. The whole variable domain, filled in from reference TRBV9 and TRBJ2-5, reads DSGVTQTPKHLITATGQRVTLRCSPRSGDLSVYWYQQSLDQGLQFLIQYYNGEERAKGNILERFSAQQFPDLHSELNLSSLELGDSALYFCASSASGGSEETQYFGPGTRLLVL.

DNA for the CDR3: TGTGCCAGCAGCTTTAGCGGGGGCCTGAGCACAGATACGCAGTATTTT. Encoded protein: CASSFSGGLSTDTQYF. The chain couples TRBV7-6 to TRBJ2-3; TRBD2 matches at 9 bases. The V gene's germline CDR1 is SGHVS and CDR2 FNYEAQ. This CDR3 has 16 amino acids. The ends lost 3 bases at V and 0 bases at J; junction bases unmatched: 4. Combining the CDR3 with reference TRBV7-6 and TRBJ2-3 gives the whole variable domain GAGVSQSPRYKVTKRGQDVALRCDPISGHVSLYWYRQALGQGPEFLTYFNYEAQQDKSGLPNDRFSAERPEGSISTLTIQRTEQRDSAMYRCASSFSGGLSTDTQYFGPGTRLTVL.

This clone has only one observation. The gene calls are TRBV2 and TRBJ1-5, with TRBD1 matching over 11 bases. The junction had 4 bases not matched to a gene; V was cut back by 6 bases and J by 3 bases. The CDR3 has 15 residues. Germline CDR1 is SNHLY and CDR2 is FYNNEI. The CDR3 protein is CASSRDRGTNQPQHF. The CDR3 nucleotides are TGTGCCAGCAGCCGGGACAGGGGGACCAATCAGCCCCAGCATTTT.

The chain joins TRBV19 to TRBJ2-7; maybe TRBD1 (5 bases). Trimming took off 3 bases at V and 5 bases at J, with 14 bases between the two ends. Germline-derived CDR1 and CDR2 are LNHDA and SQIVND (reference sequence). The CDR3 extends over 14 amino acids. CDR3 sequence: CASSISQGHNEQYF. CDR3 sequence (DNA): TGTGCCAGTAGTATCTCCCAGGGTCACAACGAGCAGTACTTC.

This clone is a singleton in its sample. The chain has TRBV7-9 and TRBJ1-1; 7 nucleotides agree with TRBD1. This CDR3 has 12 residues. CDR1 and CDR2 (germline): SEHNR, FQNEAQ (reference sequence). The V segment lost 11 bases and the J segment 5 bases; nucleotides outside the gene matches: 8. The CDR3 DNA is TGTGCCGGGGGGACAGCGCGGACTGAAGCTTTCTTT. As protein: CAGGTARTEAFF.